This T cell receptor beta chain was sequenced during a study of T-cell reconstitution after alpha-beta-depleted transplantation in children. This sample's TCRbeta library carried unique molecular identifier barcodes. MiXCR, applied by TCRdb to the PCR reads, yields one record per CDR3 protein. This sample has some 87,000 distinct CDR3 sequences; roughly 16% occur once, and the top ten carry around a fifth. The germline gives CDR1 LGHNA, CDR2 YNFKEQ. V lost 0 bases to trimming and J lost 4 bases; unmatched junction nucleotides: 8. The CDR3 length is 17 residues. The chain combines TRBV4-2 with TRBJ2-1; 8 bases agree with TRBD2. The TCR sequence derives from a male patient between 2 and 9 years old who had a stem cell transplant for acute lymphoblastic leukemia, so the T cells may come from the graft donor. This material consisted of PBMCs, mostly from graft donor cells, taken 180 days after TCRalphabeta/CD19-depleted stem cell transplant. The CDR3 region has the DNA TGTGCCAGCAGCCAAGATCCAGGGGCGGGAGGTTACAATGAGCAGTTCTTC. Protein: CASSQDPGAGGYNEQFF.